This T cell receptor beta chain was sequenced for a study of blood T cell repertoires in COVID-19. Study background: Acute-phase and convalescent COVID-19 samples originated in the United States, Italy and Spain. In each case, the material was cDNA or gDNA derived from T cells, B-cell-depleted T cells, or PBMCs.

Data came from immunoSEQ multiplex PCR; TCRdb stores just in-frame clones and leaves some out. Here the sample spans hundreds of thousands of clones, roughly 90% being singletons. This CDR3 is built from 15 residues. The V end lost 0 bases, the J end lost 2 bases, and 7 bases lay between the germline ends. Germline values: CDR1 KGHSH, CDR2 LQKENI. This clonotype was obtained from a woman under 40 with acute COVID-19. The chain has TRBV18 and TRBJ2-2; D might be TRBD2 (6 bases). Source material: PBMCs or T cells enriched from blood (not recorded which). The DNA of the CDR3 is TGTGCCAGCTCACCACCGGGACTTAACACCGGGGAGCTGTTTTTT. Translation gives CASSPPGLNTGELFF.